A single sample gave rise to the 22 T cell receptor beta chains below, sequenced in a study of technical replicates of blood from a few donors. This table comes from immunoSEQ multiplex PCR, and its TCRdb copy is limited to in-frame clones, with some not included. The sample comprises 85,000 to 90,000 clones, about 90% of which are singletons, and roughly 0.26% rests with the top ten. Input material: T cells isolated from PBMCs. Receptor source: a human donor in good health.

This clone is a singleton in its sample. The chain has TRBV7-8 and TRBJ1-1, with 7 bases fitting TRBD1. This CDR3 spans 13 amino acids. CDR1 and CDR2 from the germline V gene are SGHVS and FQNEAQ. The junction had 2 bases not matched to a gene; V was cut back by 7 bases and J by 0 bases. The CDR3 loop is CASKGQMNTEAFF. As DNA, the CDR3 is TGTGCCAGCAAGGGACAGATGAACACTGAAGCTTTCTTT.

This clone was found once. The chain links TRBV27 to TRBJ2-1; the match to TRBD2 covers 7 bases. This CDR3 is built from 13 residues. Germline CDR1 is MNHEY and CDR2 is SMNVEV (reference sequence). The trim removed 7 bases at V and 8 bases at J, leaving 8 bases unmatched. The CDR3 loop reads CASKLAGVHEQFF. The CDR3 bases are TGTGCCAGCAAGCTCGCGGGAGTCCATGAGCAGTTCTTC.

For the CDR3, the DNA is TGTGCCAGCAGCCCCCAATTCAGGGTGAGCTATGGCTACACCTTC. Amino acids: CASSPQFRVSYGYTF. The chain joins TRBV9 to TRBJ1-2, with D possibly matching TRBD1 (5 bases). The CDR3 consists of 15 residues. V was trimmed by 4 bases and J by 4 bases, leaving 17 bases between them. Germline CDR1 and CDR2: SGDLS and YYNGEE. Variable domain in full (rest from reference TRBV9 and TRBJ1-2): DSGVTQTPKHLITATGQRVTLRCSPRSGDLSVYWYQQSLDQGLQFLIQYYNGEERAKGNILERFSAQQFPDLHSELNLSSLELGDSALYFCASSPQFRVSYGYTFGSGTRLTVV.

This sequence joins TRBV7-2 and TRBJ2-5; 7 bases line up with TRBD2. V shed 0 bases and J 3 bases; nucleotides not matched to a gene: 1. The CDR3 contains 14 residues. Germline V lookup: CDR1 SGHTA, CDR2 FQGNSA. CDR3 residues: CASSLAGGEETQYF. The CDR3 DNA follows: TGTGCCAGCAGCTTAGCGGGGGGGGAAGAGACCCAGTACTTC.

The V call is TRBV27, the J call TRBJ2-7, with 7 bases matching TRBD1. V shed 5 bases and J 2 bases; nucleotides not matched to a gene: 6. Germline V gives CDR1 MNHEY, CDR2 SMNVEV (reference sequence). This CDR3 spans 14 amino acids. In nucleotides, the CDR3 is TGTGCCAGCAGTCGTCTCCAGGGGGCCTACGAGCAGTACTTC. Translation gives CASSRLQGAYEQYF.

This rearrangement joins TRBV19 to TRBJ1-2; D perhaps matches TRBD1 (6 bases). The germline V gene encodes CDR1 LNHDA and CDR2 SQIVND (reference sequence). Trimming took off 3 bases at V and 1 base at J, with 12 bases between the two ends. The CDR3 consists of 15 residues. CDR3 DNA: TGTGCCAGTAGTATTAGTGCAGGGGTTAACTATGGCTACACCTTC. It yields the protein CASSISAGVNYGYTF.

The chain joins TRBV28 to TRBJ2-5; tentative D call: TRBD2 (5 bases). The CDR3 contains 15 residues. The germline V and J ends were trimmed by 3 bases and 0 bases, with 11 bases remaining between them. Germline-derived CDR1 and CDR2 are MDHEN and SYDVKM. CDR3 residues: CASSLTQADQETQYF. The CDR3 coding sequence is TGTGCCAGCAGTTTGACTCAAGCGGACCAAGAGACCCAGTACTTC.

The chain combines TRBV9 with TRBJ2-1; the match to TRBD2 covers 8 bases. There are 17 residues in the CDR3. Germline V gives CDR1 SGDLS, CDR2 YYNGEE. Trimming at V came to 4 bases and at J to 7 bases, leaving 16 bases not matched to a gene. The CDR3 protein is CASSTTGGSAYLNEQFF. The DNA for the CDR3 is TGTGCCAGCAGCACCACGGGAGGGAGCGCTTACTTGAATGAGCAGTTCTTC. Full variable domain (outside the CDR3, taken from reference TRBV9 and TRBJ2-1): DSGVTQTPKHLITATGQRVTLRCSPRSGDLSVYWYQQSLDQGLQFLIQYYNGEERAKGNILERFSAQQFPDLHSELNLSSLELGDSALYFCASSTTGGSAYLNEQFFGPGTRLTVL.

The V and J genes are TRBV7-8 and TRBJ2-7; no clear D. The CDR3 has 15 residues. Germline CDR1 and CDR2: SGHVS and FQNEAQ. V dropped 2 bases and J dropped 3 bases, with 14 bases sitting between them. The CDR3 nucleotides read TGTGCCAGCAGCTTAATAAGTAACCCTAACTACGAGCAGTACTTC. It yields the protein CASSLISNPNYEQYF.

The chain carries TRBV11-2 and TRBJ1-2; 9 nucleotides line up with TRBD1. The V and J ends lost 5 bases and 4 bases, in that order; junction bases with no gene match: 5. CDR1 and CDR2 from the germline V gene are SGHAT and FQNNGV. The CDR3 loop spans 14 amino acids. DNA of the CDR3: TGTGCCAGCAGCCCCGGGACAGGGTTCTATGGCTACACCTTC. Encoded protein: CASSPGTGFYGYTF.

This rearrangement joins TRBV11-2 to TRBJ2-3; the match to TRBD2 covers 7 bases. Germline V lookup: CDR1 SGHAT, CDR2 FQNNGV. The V gene end was trimmed by 5 bases and the J gene end by 4 bases; junction bases not matched to a gene: 12. The CDR3 extends over 16 amino acids. The CDR3 DNA is TGTGCCAGCAGCCCGTTGGGCGCGGGAGTTGCAGATACGCAGTATTTT. Translated: CASSPLGAGVADTQYF.

The chain carries TRBV30 and TRBJ2-7; TRBD1 aligns across 9 bases. The CDR3 covers 14 residues. V shed 8 bases, J shed 1 base, and the junction held 9 bases outside the gene matches. The germline V gene has CDR1 GTSNPN and CDR2 SVGIG (reference sequence). Here the CDR3 DNA reads TGTGCCGGAACCGGGACAGGGTTTTCCTACGAGCAGTACTTC. As protein: CAGTGTGFSYEQYF.

This chain joins TRBV19 and TRBJ1-5; 9 nucleotides align to TRBD1. J lost 9 bases, V lost 6 bases, and 12 bases had no gene match. The CDR3 has 15 amino acids. Germline V gene lookup returns CDR1 LNHDA and CDR2 SQIVND (reference sequence). In DNA, the CDR3 is TGTGCCAGTAGGGTCGGGACAGGGATATTTAGGCCCCAGCATTTT. As protein: CASRVGTGIFRPQHF.

The V and J genes are TRBV5-1 and TRBJ1-2, with D unresolved. Between the trimmed V and J ends, which lost 0 bases and 0 bases, there was a span of 12 bases. Germline CDR1 is SGHRS and CDR2 is YFSETQ. The CDR3 extends over 16 amino acids. The CDR3 sequence is CASSLEPGLPNYGYTF. CDR3 coding DNA: TGCGCCAGCAGCTTGGAACCAGGCCTTCCTAACTATGGCTACACCTTC.

The chain links TRBV7-9 to TRBJ2-7; 9 bases align to TRBD1. The junction had 11 bases not matched to a gene; V was cut back by 6 bases and J by 5 bases. The CDR3 has 15 residues. CDR1 and CDR2 from the germline V gene are SEHNR and FQNEAQ (reference sequence). CDR3 DNA: TGTGCCAGCAGAACGACGGGACAGGGCGAGAACGAGCAGTACTTC. It encodes CASRTTGQGENEQYF.

The CDR3 protein is CASSLGGTYEQYF. DNA for the CDR3: TGTGCCAGCAGCTTAGGGGGAACCTACGAGCAGTACTTC. The chain couples TRBV5-5 to TRBJ2-7; perhaps TRBD1 as D (6 bases). V was trimmed by 2 bases and J by 2 bases, leaving 8 bases between them. The CDR3 consists of 13 residues. CDR1 SGHKS and CDR2 YYEKEE come from the germline V gene (reference sequence).

This rearrangement joins TRBV15 to TRBJ1-1; no definite D call. The CDR3 runs 17 residues. From germline, CDR1 is LNHNV and CDR2 YYDKDF (reference sequence). Trimming took off 1 base at V and 4 bases at J, with 19 bases between the two ends. CDR3 loop: CATSRVVLSHTATEAFF. In nucleotides, the CDR3 is TGTGCCACCAGCAGAGTCGTTCTCAGCCACACAGCCACTGAAGCTTTCTTT.

The chain links TRBV2 to TRBJ2-3, with TRBD2 identical over 8 bases. The J segment lost 4 bases and the V segment lost 6 bases, leaving 3 bases of the junction unmatched. The CDR3 contains 13 residues. The germline V gene encodes CDR1 SNHLY and CDR2 FYNNEI. CDR3 nucleotides: TGTGCCAGCAGGGCGGGAGGTGCAGATACGCAGTATTTT. Amino acids: CASRAGGADTQYF.

This rearrangement joins TRBV7-2 to TRBJ2-7; a possible D gene is TRBD1 (6 bases). There are 15 residues in the CDR3. From germline, CDR1 is SGHTA and CDR2 FQGNSA. V lost 1 base and J 0 bases, leaving 10 bases between the germline ends. The CDR3 protein is CASSLGGQTSYEQYF. The CDR3 coding sequence is TGTGCCAGCAGCTTAGGGGGGCAGACCTCCTACGAGCAGTACTTC. Drawing the rest from reference TRBV7-2 and TRBJ2-7, the complete variable domain is GAGVSQSPSNKVTEKGKDVELRCDPISGHTALYWYRQSLGQGLEFLIYFQGNSAPDKSGLPSDRFSAERTGGSVSTLTIQRTQQEDSAVYLCASSLGGQTSYEQYFGPGTRLTVT.

This chain connects TRBV6-5 to TRBJ1-5; D possibly corresponds to TRBD1 (6 bases). The germline CDR1 and CDR2 sequences are MNHEY and SVGAGI. The CDR3 runs to 14 residues. Trimming pared 0 bases from V and 5 bases from J, leaving 8 bases between. This CDR3 is CASSYSGAHQPQHF. The DNA of the CDR3 is TGTGCCAGCAGTTACTCGGGGGCTCATCAGCCCCAGCATTTT.

The chain links TRBV10-3 to TRBJ2-7; perhaps TRBD1 as D (5 bases). CDR1 is ENHRY and CDR2 is SYGVKD in the germline V gene. V was trimmed by 6 bases and J by 0 bases, leaving 12 bases between them. The CDR3 contains 14 residues. Here the CDR3 reads CAIRSQVSSYEQYF. The CDR3 region has the DNA TGTGCCATCAGATCACAGGTTAGCTCCTACGAGCAGTACTTC.

This sequence joins TRBV5-1 and TRBJ2-7; 8 bases map to TRBD1. J gave up 0 bases and V 0 bases, and 5 bases lay outside the gene matches. Germline V gives CDR1 SGHRS, CDR2 YFSETQ. This CDR3 has 16 amino acids. CDR3 DNA sequence: TGCGCCAGCAGCTTGGCTGCGACAGGGGCCTCCTACGAGCAGTACTTC. Protein product: CASSLAATGASYEQYF.